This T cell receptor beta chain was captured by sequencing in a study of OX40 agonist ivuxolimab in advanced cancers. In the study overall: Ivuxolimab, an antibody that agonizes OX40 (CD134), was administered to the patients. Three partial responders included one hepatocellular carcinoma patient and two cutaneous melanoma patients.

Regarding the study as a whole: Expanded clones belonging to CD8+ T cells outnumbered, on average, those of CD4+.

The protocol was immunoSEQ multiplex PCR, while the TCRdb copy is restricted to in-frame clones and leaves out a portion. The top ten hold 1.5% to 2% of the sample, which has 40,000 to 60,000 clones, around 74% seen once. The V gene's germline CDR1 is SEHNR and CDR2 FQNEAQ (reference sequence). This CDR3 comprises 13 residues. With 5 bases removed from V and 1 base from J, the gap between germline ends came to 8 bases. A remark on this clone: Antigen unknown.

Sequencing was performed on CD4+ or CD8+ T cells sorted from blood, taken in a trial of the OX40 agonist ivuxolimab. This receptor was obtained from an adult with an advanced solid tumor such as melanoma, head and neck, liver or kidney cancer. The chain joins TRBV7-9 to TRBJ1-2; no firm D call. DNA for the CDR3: TGTGCCAGCAGCCCCTTATTTAACTATGGCTACACCTTC. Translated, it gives CASSPLFNYGYTF.